The 19 T cell receptor beta chains presented below share a single source sample, sequenced in a study of technical replicates of blood from a handful of donors (dated by TCRdb to 2017 to 2019). The method was the immunoSEQ multiplex PCR assay. Entries here come from immuneACCESS through TCRdb and include only in-frame sequences with V and J called. Some clones fail to appear in such tables; in the studies checked, an unresolved V gene covers under half of the shortfall, and the cause of the remainder is unknown. This sample has approximately 82,000 clones in its table, and about 93% of those were observed once. The biggest ten clones account for approximately 0.3% of the sample. Sequenced: T cells isolated from PBMCs. All receptors derive from a human donor in good health.

V and J are TRBV18 and TRBJ1-1, with D possibly matching TRBD1 (5 bases). The CDR3 spans 17 residues. Trimming removed 6 bases from V and 6 bases from J, with 26 bases in between. Germline CDR1 and CDR2: KGHSH and LQKENI. CDR3 bases: TGTGCCAGCTCGTCCCTTCAAATTGACAGCCCCCAGCCTGAAGCTTTCTTT. Its translation is CASSSLQIDSPQPEAFF. The full variable domain, rest sourced from reference TRBV18 and TRBJ1-1, is NAGVMQNPRHLVRRRGQEARLRCSPMKGHSHVYWYRQLPEEGLKFMVYLQKENIIDESGMPKERFSAEFPKEGPSILRIQQVVRGDSAAYFCASSSLQIDSPQPEAFFGQGTRLTVV.

The CDR3 nucleotides are TGTGCCAGCAGCTCTCCCCGGAGGCAGCTCTCTGGAAACACCATATATTTT. It codes for CASSSPRRQLSGNTIYF. The chain combines TRBV11-2 with TRBJ1-3, with D uncertain. Germline V gene lookup returns CDR1 SGHAT and CDR2 FQNNGV. Trimming took 4 bases from V and 0 from J, leaving 16 bases between them. The CDR3 runs to 17 residues.

The chain combines TRBV10-3 with TRBJ1-5; TRBD1 matches at 8 bases. The J segment lost 6 bases and the V segment lost 5 bases, leaving 9 bases of the junction unmatched. Germline CDR1 is ENHRY and CDR2 is SYGVKD. The CDR3 has 15 residues. The CDR3 reads CAISTSRGQGQPQHF. DNA for the CDR3: TGTGCCATCAGTACAAGCAGGGGGCAAGGTCAGCCCCAGCATTTT.

This chain uses TRBV7-9 with TRBJ1-1; 8 nucleotides align to TRBD1. The CDR3 sequence is 14 residues long. Germline CDR1 reads SEHNR; CDR2 reads FQNEAQ (reference sequence). Germline trimming cut 4 bases from V and 4 bases from J; bases unmatched to any gene: 5. For the CDR3, the DNA is TGTGCCAGCAGCTCCGGACAGGGTGCCACTGAAGCTTTCTTT. The encoded protein is CASSSGQGATEAFF. The variable domain in full, completed from reference TRBV7-9 and TRBJ1-1, reads DTGVSQNPRHKITKRGQNVTFRCDPISEHNRLYWYRQTLGQGPEFLTYFQNEAQLEKSRLLSDRFSAERPKGSFSTLEIQRTEQGDSAMYLCASSSGQGATEAFFGQGTRLTVV.

The V call is TRBV5-4, the J call TRBJ2-7; no reliable D call. V lost 2 bases and J 2 bases, leaving 8 bases between the germline ends. Germline assignment: CDR1 SGHNT and CDR2 YYREEE (reference sequence). This CDR3 has 13 amino acids. CDR3 sequence (DNA): TGTGCCAGCAGCTTAAGCAGCGCCTACGAGCAGTACTTC. It is translated as CASSLSSAYEQYF.

The gene calls are TRBV5-1 and TRBJ2-1; the D gene is possibly TRBD1 (5 bases). Germline V gene sequence: CDR1 SGHRS, CDR2 YFSETQ. The V end was cut by 3 bases, the J end by 4 bases, with 8 bases between. This CDR3 region has 13 residues. CDR3 sequence reads: CASSSTAYNEQFF. The CDR3 DNA is TGCGCCAGCAGCTCGACAGCATACAATGAGCAGTTCTTC.

The chain carries TRBV7-8 and TRBJ2-5; TRBD1 is a possible D gene (5 bases). Germline CDR1 is SGHVS and CDR2 is FQNEAQ. Trimming took off 1 base at V and 5 bases at J, with 11 bases between the two ends. The CDR3 runs to 14 residues. The CDR3 spells CASSLVRVPETQYF. For the CDR3, the DNA is TGTGCCAGCAGCTTAGTCAGGGTACCCGAGACCCAGTACTTC.

The DNA for the CDR3 is TGTGCCATCAGTGAGTCTGGGCAGGGGGCCAATGAGCAGTTCTTC. It yields the protein CAISESGQGANEQFF. V gene TRBV10-3 combines with J gene TRBJ2-1, with 8 bases lining up with TRBD1. J was trimmed by 6 bases and V by 0 bases; bases with no gene match: 4. Germline lookup yields CDR1 ENHRY and CDR2 SYGVKD. The CDR3 is 15 residues long.

V and J are TRBV7-3 and TRBJ2-5, with TRBD1 identical over 8 bases. Losses at the gene ends were 5 bases for V and 2 bases for J; bases not matched to a gene: 1. The length of the CDR3 is 13 residues. Looked up from germline, CDR1 is SGHTA and CDR2 is FQGTGA. The CDR3 nucleotides read TGTGCCAGCAGCCGGGACAGGCAAGAGACCCAGTACTTC. Residues: CASSRDRQETQYF.

This clone was observed a single time. The V call is TRBV10-1, the J call TRBJ1-1; unclear D gene. The length of the CDR3 is 16 residues. Germline values: CDR1 WNHNN, CDR2 SYGVQD (reference sequence). V gave up 0 bases and J gave up 4 bases, with 15 bases separating them. CDR3 DNA sequence: TGCGCCAGCAGTGAGTCGTTGAATCCCTCGAGCACTGAAGCTTTCTTT. It codes for CASSESLNPSSTEAFF.

The V gene is TRBV5-6, the J gene TRBJ2-5, with D perhaps matching TRBD2 (5 bases). The germline V and J ends were trimmed by 0 bases and 0 bases, with 6 bases remaining between them. CDR1 and CDR2 (germline): SGHDT, YYEEEE. This CDR3 region has 14 residues. As DNA, the CDR3 is TGTGCCAGCAGCTTGGGAGGGAACCAAGAGACCCAGTACTTC. Translated: CASSLGGNQETQYF.

V and J are TRBV2 and TRBJ2-7; a weak D match, TRBD1 (5 bases). Looked up from germline, CDR1 is SNHLY and CDR2 is FYNNEI. The V gene lost 1 base and the J gene lost 0 bases, with 13 bases spanning the gap. This CDR3 comprises 16 residues. For the CDR3, the DNA is TGTGCCAGCAGTGAAGAGGGGTTCGTCCCCTCCTACGAGCAGTACTTC. Its protein is CASSEEGFVPSYEQYF.

The chain links TRBV5-6 to TRBJ2-2, with 7 bases that match TRBD2. The CDR3 is made up of 15 amino acids. After removal of 3 bases from V and 6 bases from J, the junction contained 8 bases not matched to a gene. CDR1 and CDR2 (germline): SGHDT, YYEEEE. CDR3 residues: CASSSGTILAGELFF. CDR3 in DNA: TGTGCCAGCAGCTCCGGGACTATCCTGGCCGGGGAGCTGTTTTTT.

This chain uses TRBV29-1 with TRBJ2-1, with D possibly TRBD2 on 6 matching bases. CDR1 is SQVTM, CDR2 ANQGSEA, per germline. V lost 7 bases and J lost 8, with 18 bases in between. The CDR3 has 13 amino acids. CDR3 sequence: CSAGGGALDEQFF. The CDR3 DNA is TGCAGCGCGGGTGGAGGGGCTCTTGATGAGCAGTTCTTC.

The V call is TRBV12-5, the J call TRBJ1-6; D may be TRBD1 (5 bases). CDR1 is LGHNT, CDR2 FRNRAP, per germline. The V end was cut by 6 bases, the J end by 2 bases, with 14 bases between. This CDR3 has 16 amino acids. The CDR3 region has the DNA TGTGCTAGTGGCCTGCCCCACAGGACCTATAATTCACCCCTCCACTTT. This translates into CASGLPHRTYNSPLHF.

The chain recombines TRBV10-3 with TRBJ1-5; D remains ambiguous. The germline V gene encodes CDR1 ENHRY and CDR2 SYGVKD. V was cut by 0 bases and J by 7 bases, with 4 bases left in between. The CDR3 consists of 12 residues. The DNA for the CDR3 is TGTGCCATCAGTGAGTCACTGCAGCCCCAGCATTTT. It is translated as CAISESLQPQHF.

DNA for the CDR3: TGTGCCAGCGGACTATCGTGGGGTGAGCAGTTCTTC. This gives the protein CASGLSWGEQFF. The chain employs TRBV27 and TRBJ2-1; tentatively, D is TRBD2 (6 bases). Trimming took 8 bases from V and 9 from J, leaving 14 bases between them. Germline assignment: CDR1 MNHEY and CDR2 SMNVEV (reference sequence). The CDR3 length is 12 residues.

This sequence joins TRBV6-4 and TRBJ2-3; D is unclear. From germline, CDR1 is MRHNA and CDR2 SNTAGT. This CDR3 has 15 amino acids. CDR3 nucleotides: TGTGTCGCCCCGCACCCAGGTGATGAAAGAGATACGCAGTATTTT. Translation: CVAPHPGDERDTQYF.

The chain employs TRBV10-2 and TRBJ2-2, with TRBD2 as a possible D gene (5 bases). There are 12 residues in the CDR3. Germline CDR1 is WSHSY and CDR2 is SAAADI. Trimming took off 6 bases at V and 7 bases at J, with 9 bases between the two ends. The CDR3 nucleotides are TGCGCCAGCAGAAGAGGGAACGGGGAGCTGTTTTTT. This gives the protein CASRRGNGELFF.